This T cell receptor beta chain was captured by sequencing in a study of blood T cell repertoires in COVID-19. Looking at the study overall: Samples taken during acute and convalescent COVID-19 were collected in the United States, Italy and Spain.

This table comes from immunoSEQ multiplex PCR, and its TCRdb copy is limited to in-frame clones, with some not included. The repertoire includes 150,000 to 200,000 clones, more than 80% of them detected once, and 1.5% to 2.5% sits in the top ten. This CDR3 has 13 residues. Trimming took 4 bases from V and 2 from J, leaving 8 bases between them. The germline V gene encodes CDR1 SGHAT and CDR2 FQNNGV. Followed longitudinally, the Seattle patients had been enrolled during active infection. This chain links TRBV11-2 with TRBJ1-2, with D perhaps matching TRBD1 (6 bases). The sequence was obtained from a woman aged 60-75 years with COVID-19, enrolled during active disease. Sequenced: peripheral blood. In DNA, the CDR3 is TGTGCCAGCAGCTATGACAGGAACTATGGCTACACCTTC. Translating it yields CASSYDRNYGYTF.